The entry that follows covers one T cell receptor beta chain sequence. This entry comes from a study of shared clonotypes between healthy human individuals. CD8 cells regarded as naive lacked CD45RO, were positively chosen for CCR7, and omitted terminally differentiated effector memory CD45RA+ cells. The assay was immunoSEQ multiplex PCR, and TCRdb's table has in-frame clones only and misses some. The table records around 2,000,000 clones, over 85% of them present only once. Sequencing input: naive CD8+ T cells sorted from blood. This sequence originates from a man younger than 35 in good health.

CDR3 coding DNA: TGTGCCAGCAGCATCGGGACCCAGGCAACTAATGAAAAACTGTTTTTT. It translates to CASSIGTQATNEKLFF. J is TRBJ1-4 and V is TRBV5-8; the D gene is possibly TRBD1 (5 bases). The germline CDR1 and CDR2 sequences are SGHTS and YDEGEE. Trimming removed 4 bases from V and 0 bases from J, with 13 bases in between. This CDR3 is built from 16 residues.